This passage covers 26 T cell receptor beta chains from one sample sequenced in a study of beta chain features in type 1 diabetes. Findings of the study overall: Among patients with Type 1 diabetes, TCRB CDR3s were moderately but significantly shorter in every one of the four CD4+ subsets.

Their recognized antigens are unknown. Investigators reverse transcribed all isolated RNA, so they sequenced expressed TCRB transcripts. Sequenced by immunoSEQ multiplex PCR; TCRdb stores in-frame clones only, minus some. This sample carries hundreds of thousands of clones, around 15% of them seen once, and the ten largest clones take around 0.022%. The sequenced sample was naive CD4+ T cells from blood. The source of these receptors is a man in his late teens or twenties with type 1 diabetes.

This sequence joins TRBV28 and TRBJ1-6, with TRBD1 matching 10 bases. Unmatched junction bases numbered 10, after V lost 8 bases and J lost 12 bases. This CDR3 is built from 14 residues. CDR1 and CDR2 from the germline V gene are MDHEN and SYDVKM. The CDR3 sequence is CASRLGQGTRPLHF. CDR3 coding DNA: TGTGCCAGCCGACTGGGACAGGGGACGAGACCCCTCCACTTT.

V is TRBV5-6 and J is TRBJ1-5; 7 positions match TRBD1. Germline CDR1 SGHDT, CDR2 YYEEEE. V was pared by 4 bases and J by 5 bases, with 9 bases of the junction left unmatched. The CDR3 is 15 amino acids. Here the CDR3 reads CASSKIDRDHQPQHF. The DNA for the CDR3 is TGTGCCAGCAGCAAAATTGACAGGGACCATCAGCCCCAGCATTTT.

This clone was recorded a few times. The rearrangement links TRBV30 to TRBJ2-5, with 8 bases matching TRBD2. The CDR3 covers 15 residues. V lost 3 bases and J lost 2; bases outside the gene matches: 8. Germline CDR1 and CDR2: GTSNPN and SVGIG (reference sequence). The CDR3 spells CAWSVIRGGQETQYF. In DNA form, the CDR3 reads TGTGCCTGGAGCGTCATCCGCGGGGGGCAAGAGACCCAGTACTTC.

This clone occurred a few times. The chain recombines TRBV5-1 with TRBJ1-1; no definite D call. The CDR3 spans 14 residues. Per the germline V gene, CDR1 is SGHRS and CDR2 is YFSETQ. The V and J ends lost 4 bases and 1 base respectively, with 11 bases between them. CDR3 amino acids: CASSPGPANTEAFF. The CDR3 region has the DNA TGCGCCAGCAGCCCCGGACCGGCGAACACTGAAGCTTTCTTT.

The J gene is TRBJ2-4, the V gene TRBV9, with D possibly being TRBD2 (6 bases). The CDR3 length is 14 residues. With 1 base removed from V and 9 bases from J, the gap between germline ends came to 14 bases. Germline V gene sequence: CDR1 SGDLS, CDR2 YYNGEE. CDR3 sequence reads: CASSVRRDSGIQYF. The DNA of the CDR3 is TGTGCCAGCAGCGTACGGCGGGATTCGGGCATTCAGTACTTC.

The chain combines TRBV19 with TRBJ1-2; D remains ambiguous. The CDR3 has 14 residues. V was clipped by 9 bases and J by 5 bases, with 19 bases between them. Germline V gene sequence: CDR1 LNHDA, CDR2 SQIVND (reference sequence). CDR3 amino acids: CASAFIGVAYGYTF. The CDR3 DNA sequence: TGTGCCAGCGCCTTCATAGGTGTCGCGTATGGCTACACCTTC.

This clone came up a few times. At the DNA level, this CDR3 is encoded by other sequences in the same sample as well. This sequence joins TRBV6-5 and TRBJ2-3, with D maybe TRBD2 (6 bases). This CDR3 spans 14 amino acids. In germline, CDR1 is MNHEY, CDR2 SVGAGI. Trimming cost V 6 bases and J 1 base, with 11 bases left between them. The CDR3: CASSYSGGTDTQYF. In DNA form, the CDR3 reads TGTGCCAGCAGCTATAGCGGTGGCACAGATACGCAGTATTTT.

CDR3 amino acids: CASSEYSGATNEKLFF. In nucleotides, the CDR3 is TGCGCCAGCAGCGAATACTCAGGGGCAACTAATGAAAAACTGTTTTTT. The V and J genes are TRBV5-1 and TRBJ1-4, with D possibly being TRBD1 (6 bases). This CDR3 is built from 16 residues. Germline V lookup: CDR1 SGHRS, CDR2 YFSETQ. V was clipped by 4 bases and J by 0 bases, with 13 bases between them.

This clone was recorded a few times. The genes are TRBV25-1 and TRBJ1-4; tentative D call: TRBD1 (5 bases). The CDR3 is 15 amino acids. Germline V gene data show CDR1 as MGHDK and CDR2 as SYGVNS. V was shortened by 3 bases and J by 7 bases, with 15 bases between the two germline ends. CDR3 residues: CASSEVDQGREKLFF. Here the CDR3 DNA reads TGTGCCAGCAGTGAGGTCGACCAGGGACGTGAAAAACTGTTTTTT.

The V and J genes are TRBV28 and TRBJ2-7, with D maybe TRBD1 (6 bases). Trimming removed 5 bases at V and 3 bases at J, with 14 bases between. This CDR3 is 14 amino acids long. The V gene's germline CDR1 is MDHEN and CDR2 SYDVKM. The CDR3 DNA reads TGTGCCAGCAGTCCCGCCCCAGGGGACTACGAGCAGTACTTC. Protein: CASSPAPGDYEQYF. The full variable domain, rest sourced from reference TRBV28 and TRBJ2-7, is DVKVTQSSRYLVKRTGEKVFLECVQDMDHENMFWYRQDPGLGLRLIYFSYDVKMKEKGDIPEGYSVSREKKERFSLILESASTNQTSMYLCASSPAPGDYEQYFGPGTRLTVT.

This clone was detected only a few times. The chain joins TRBV12-5 to TRBJ1-1; unclear D gene. The CDR3 loop spans 14 amino acids. The V and J ends lost 5 bases and 1 base respectively, with 11 bases between them. In germline, CDR1 is LGHNT, CDR2 FRNRAP. CDR3 protein: CASGDFPQNTEAFF. CDR3 sequence (DNA): TGTGCTAGTGGTGACTTTCCACAGAACACTGAAGCTTTCTTT.

The V and J genes are TRBV4-1 and TRBJ2-7; no firm D call. CDR1 and CDR2 from the germline V gene are MGHRA and YSYEKL. The CDR3 is 16 amino acids. Trimming left V 4 bases short and J 0 bases short, with 16 bases between. The CDR3 loop is CASSLLAGISSYEQYF. CDR3 DNA: TGCGCCAGCAGCCTCCTGGCAGGTATCAGCTCCTACGAGCAGTACTTC.

The chain is built from TRBV2 and TRBJ2-1; 11 nucleotides agree with TRBD2. The CDR3 spans 13 residues. Per germline, CDR1 SNHLY and CDR2 FYNNEI. With V trimmed by 6 bases and J by 9 bases, 4 bases remained unmatched. The CDR3 DNA reads TGTGCCAGCAGCCCTAGCGGGGGGCTTGAGCAGTTCTTC. This translates into CASSPSGGLEQFF.

The chain carries TRBV4-1 and TRBJ2-1; D is possibly TRBD1 or TRBD2 (6 bases each). V was cut by 1 base and J by 10 bases, with 8 bases left in between. The CDR3 has 12 residues. The germline CDR1 and CDR2 sequences are MGHRA and YSYEKL. The CDR3 coding sequence is TGCGCCAGCAGCCAAGCGGGGGCCGAGCAGTTCTTC. Residues: CASSQAGAEQFF.

Details on this clone: The junction and the germline gene differ at one end; a read error may be behind it. This CDR3 reads CASSLPLTRLGF. The CDR3 DNA reads as TGTGCCAGCAGTTTACCCCTCACCCGACTAGGCTTC. The rearrangement joins TRBV28 to TRBJ1-2, with D unclear. CDR1 and CDR2 (germline): MDHEN, SYDVKM. There are 12 residues in the CDR3.

The rearrangement joins TRBV2 to TRBJ2-1; D might be TRBD1 or TRBD2, each matching 5 bases. This CDR3 contains 12 residues. Trimming took off 11 bases at V and 5 bases at J, with 13 bases between the two ends. Germline V CDR1 and CDR2: SNHLY, FYNNEI. CDR3 bases: TGTGCCCGGCGAGGGGTCAACAATGAGCAGTTCTTC. It yields the protein CARRGVNNEQFF.

The chain employs TRBV28 and TRBJ1-6; 9 nucleotides line up with TRBD1. The CDR3 contains 15 residues. Trimming took 3 bases from V and 10 from J; bases not matched to a gene: 7. The germline V gene has CDR1 MDHEN and CDR2 SYDVKM. CDR3 sequence reads: CASSFGDRARSPLHF. The CDR3 nucleotides are TGTGCCAGCAGTTTCGGGGACAGGGCGAGGTCACCCCTCCACTTT.

This clone was found a few times. V is TRBV19 and J is TRBJ1-1, with D maybe TRBD1 (6 bases). The CDR3 is 15 amino acids. Germline V lookup: CDR1 LNHDA, CDR2 SQIVND (reference sequence). With 7 bases removed from V and 4 bases from J, the gap between germline ends came to 19 bases. CDR3: CASTPIEGGITEAFF. CDR3 coding DNA: TGTGCCAGTACCCCTATAGAAGGGGGAATCACTGAAGCTTTCTTT.

The rearrangement links TRBV10-2 to TRBJ1-1, with unresolved D. Germline assignment: CDR1 WSHSY and CDR2 SAAADI. CDR3 length equals 12 residues. Deletions cut 5 bases from V and 6 bases from J, with 10 bases between. CDR3 region: CASSFGEAEAFF. The CDR3 DNA sequence: TGCGCCAGCAGTTTTGGGGAAGCTGAAGCTTTCTTT.

The CDR3 is CASSDRVDSYEQYF. CDR3 sequence (DNA): TGTGCCAGCAGCGACAGGGTTGACTCCTACGAGCAGTACTTC. The rearrangement uses TRBV7-9 and TRBJ2-7, with 7 bases aligning to TRBD1. The trim removed 5 bases at V and 0 bases at J, leaving 4 bases unmatched. There are 14 residues in the CDR3. From germline, CDR1 is SEHNR and CDR2 FQNEAQ (reference sequence).

This clone appeared a few times. This chain links TRBV30 with TRBJ1-2; 7 bases line up with TRBD1. CDR1 and CDR2 (germline): GTSNPN, SVGIG (reference sequence). V dropped 2 bases and J dropped 0; count of bases not matched to a gene: 9. The length of the CDR3 is 16 residues. The CDR3 spells CAWSPTFGQANYGYTF. The CDR3 nucleotides read TGTGCCTGGAGTCCCACCTTTGGACAGGCTAACTATGGCTACACCTTC.

The CDR3 region is CASSSRDSLGGYTF. In DNA, the CDR3 is TGTGCCAGCAGCTCCCGGGACAGCCTGGGGGGCTACACCTTC. The chain is built from TRBV7-2 and TRBJ1-2, with 7 bases aligning to TRBD1. V gave up 4 bases and J gave up 8 bases; unmatched junction bases: 10. Germline V gene data show CDR1 as SGHTA and CDR2 as FQGNSA. The length of the CDR3 is 14 residues. The whole variable domain, filled in from reference TRBV7-2 and TRBJ1-2, reads GAGVSQSPSNKVTEKGKDVELRCDPISGHTALYWYRQSLGQGLEFLIYFQGNSAPDKSGLPSDRFSAERTGGSVSTLTIQRTQQEDSAVYLCASSSRDSLGGYTFGSGTRLTVV.

This clone was counted a few times. This chain uses TRBV7-2 with TRBJ2-5; D gene unclear. Trimming removed 5 bases at V and 0 bases at J, with 10 bases between. The CDR3 consists of 14 residues. Germline assignment: CDR1 SGHTA and CDR2 FQGNSA. In nucleotides, the CDR3 is TGTGCCAGCAGCCCCGACCCCTACCAAGAGACCCAGTACTTC. Translated: CASSPDPYQETQYF.

The rearrangement uses TRBV9 and TRBJ1-1; 8 bases match TRBD1. CDR3 length equals 16 residues. The germline CDR1 and CDR2 sequences are SGDLS and YYNGEE. V was pared by 2 bases and J by 3 bases, with 9 bases of the junction left unmatched. The CDR3 spells CASSVALGGQDTEAFF. CDR3 in DNA: TGTGCCAGCAGCGTGGCTCTGGGGGGACAGGACACTGAAGCTTTCTTT.

This chain uses TRBV28 with TRBJ1-2; 10 positions match TRBD1. Germline V lookup: CDR1 MDHEN, CDR2 SYDVKM. This CDR3 region has 14 residues. V was clipped by 5 bases and J by 8 bases; unmatched bases: 8. The CDR3 DNA reads as TGTGCCAGCAGTCCGCCGGGACAGGGGAGGGGCTACACCTTC. The encoded protein is CASSPPGQGRGYTF.

The sample holds a few counts of this clone. The chain links TRBV5-4 to TRBJ1-6; possibly TRBD1 for D (5 bases). The length of the CDR3 is 14 residues. Trimming stripped 4 bases from V and 5 bases from J, with 10 bases between. CDR1 SGHNT and CDR2 YYREEE come from the germline V gene (reference sequence). The CDR3 here is CASSVNRNNSPLHF. The DNA of the CDR3 is TGTGCCAGCAGCGTAAACAGGAATAATTCACCCCTCCACTTT.